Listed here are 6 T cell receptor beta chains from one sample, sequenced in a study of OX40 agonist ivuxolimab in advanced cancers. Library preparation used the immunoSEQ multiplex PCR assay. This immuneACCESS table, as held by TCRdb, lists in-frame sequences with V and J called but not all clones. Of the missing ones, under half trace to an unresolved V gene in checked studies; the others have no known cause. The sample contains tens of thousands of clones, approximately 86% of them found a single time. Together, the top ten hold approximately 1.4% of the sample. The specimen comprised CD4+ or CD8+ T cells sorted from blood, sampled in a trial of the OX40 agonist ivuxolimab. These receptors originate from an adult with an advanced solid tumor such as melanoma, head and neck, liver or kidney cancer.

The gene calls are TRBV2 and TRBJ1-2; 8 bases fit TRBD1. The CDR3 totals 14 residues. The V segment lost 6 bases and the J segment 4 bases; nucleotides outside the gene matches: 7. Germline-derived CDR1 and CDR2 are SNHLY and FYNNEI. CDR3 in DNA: TGTGCCAGCAGAGGGACAGGATGGCTCTATGGCTACACCTTC. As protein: CASRGTGWLYGYTF.

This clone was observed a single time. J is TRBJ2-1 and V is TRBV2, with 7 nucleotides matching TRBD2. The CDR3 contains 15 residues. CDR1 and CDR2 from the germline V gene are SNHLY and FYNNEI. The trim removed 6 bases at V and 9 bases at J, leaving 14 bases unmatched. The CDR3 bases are TGTGCCAGCAGGAAGGAAGTGGCTAGCGGTGGTGAGCAGTTCTTC. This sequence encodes CASRKEVASGGEQFF.

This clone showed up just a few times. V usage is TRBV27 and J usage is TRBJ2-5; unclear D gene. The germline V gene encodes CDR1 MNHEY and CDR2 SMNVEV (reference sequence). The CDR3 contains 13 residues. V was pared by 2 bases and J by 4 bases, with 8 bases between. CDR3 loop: CASSLSQRETQYF. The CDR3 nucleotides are TGTGCCAGCAGTTTAAGTCAGCGAGAGACCCAGTACTTC.

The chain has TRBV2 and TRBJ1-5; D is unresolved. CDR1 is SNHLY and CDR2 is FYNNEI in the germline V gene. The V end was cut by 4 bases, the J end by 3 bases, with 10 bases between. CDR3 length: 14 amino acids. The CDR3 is CASSVASDNQPQHF. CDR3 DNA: TGTGCCAGCAGTGTCGCCAGCGACAATCAGCCCCAGCATTTT.

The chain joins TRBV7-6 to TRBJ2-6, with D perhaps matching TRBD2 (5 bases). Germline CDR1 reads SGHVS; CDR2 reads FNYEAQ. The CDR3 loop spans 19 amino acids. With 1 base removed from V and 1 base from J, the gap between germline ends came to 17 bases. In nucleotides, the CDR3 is TGTGCCAGCAGCTTAGGTGGCTTGCGGGTCCGGTCTGGGGCCAACGTCCTGACTTTC. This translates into CASSLGGLRVRSGANVLTF.

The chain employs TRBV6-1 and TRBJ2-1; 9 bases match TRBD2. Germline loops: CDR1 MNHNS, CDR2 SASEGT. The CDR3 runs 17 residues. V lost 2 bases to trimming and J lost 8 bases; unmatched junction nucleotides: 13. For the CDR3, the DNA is TGTGCCAGCAGTGAAACCTTGGGAGTAGCGGGAGCATATGAGCAGTTCTTC. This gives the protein CASSETLGVAGAYEQFF.